This TCR beta chain was captured in a study of T cells after yellow fever vaccination. The trim removed 4 bases at V and 8 bases at J, leaving 9 bases unmatched. Germline V CDR1 and CDR2: SGDLS, YYNGEE. CDR3 size: 15 residues. It was through 5'RACE template switching that TCR cDNA was made, with a universal primer site and UMIs added. TCRdb re-called the 5' RACE reads with MiXCR, one entry per CDR3 protein. The sample carries hundreds of thousands of distinct CDR3 sequences, more than 9% recorded once. Material: PBMCs, obtained on the day of the yellow fever booster vaccination. This chain joins TRBV9 and TRBJ1-4; TRBD1 matches 9 bases. The receptor's source is a young man who received the YFV17D yellow fever vaccine. The CDR3 sequence is CASSPRTGEREKLFF. DNA of the CDR3: TGTGCCAGCAGCCCTCGGACAGGGGAGAGAGAAAAACTGTTTTTT.